This is a list of T cell receptor beta chains from one sample in a study of T cell repertoires in cytomegalovirus infection. TCRdb re-derived calls from the reads in MiXCR, one entry per CDR3 protein. Of about 80,000 distinct CDR3 sequences in the sample, roughly 3.6% are singletons; the top ten hold approximately 4.6%. Sequenced input: PBMCs. The receptor source for this set is a human donor in good health (CMV status not recorded). Some clones in this sample may be carry-over from other donors' samples. The CDR3 runs from the conserved cysteine through the conserved F or W. D genes are given only for firm matches. Size values are once, few and many counts, or a class for expanded clones, and some rows have none.

>.|TRBV6-2/TRBV6-3|many|TRBJ2-7
CASRLPGQGKYEQYF
TGTGCCAGCAGACTTCCGGGGCAAGGGAAATACGAGCAGTACTTC
>.|TRBV25-1|many|TRBJ1-1
CASTERPNTEAFF
TGTGCCAGCACTGAACGGCCGAACACTGAAGCTTTCTTT
>TRBD2|TRBV4-2|many|TRBJ2-5
CASSQGGAAGGGETQYF
TGTGCCAGCAGCCAAGGAGGTGCAGCGGGGGGGGGAGAGACCCAGTACTTC
>.|TRBV5-4|many|TRBJ2-7
CASSVSAAKSYEQYF
TGTGCCAGCAGCGTGAGTGCAGCTAAGTCCTACGAGCAGTACTTC
>.|TRBV20-1|.|TRBJ1-1
CSARRRVDTEAFF
TGCAGTGCTAGGCGCAGGGTGGACACTGAAGCTTTCTTT
>TRBD2|TRBV2|many|TRBJ2-3
CASSTTTSGGTDTQYF
TGTGCCAGCAGTACTACGACTAGCGGGGGCACAGATACGCAGTATTTT
>.|TRBV7-2|many|TRBJ1-5
CASSLALAQPQHF
TGTGCCAGCAGCTTAGCGTTAGCCCAGCCCCAGCATTTT
>TRBD1|TRBV4-1|many|TRBJ1-2
CASSPDWTGPNYGYTF
TGCGCCAGCAGCCCCGACTGGACAGGGCCCAACTATGGCTACACCTTC
>TRBD2|TRBV5-5|many|TRBJ2-7
CASSSWTSWEQYF
TGTGCCAGCAGCTCCTGGACTAGTTGGGAGCAGTACTTC
>.|TRBV7-8|.|TRBJ2-3
CASSPRGGTDTQYF
TGTGCCAGCAGTCCGAGGGGGGGCACAGATACGCAGTATTTT
>.|TRBV12-3/TRBV12-4|many|TRBJ2-2
CASSSLMNTGELFF
TGTGCCAGCAGCTCACTGATGAACACCGGGGAGCTGTTTTTT
>.|TRBV6-1|many|TRBJ1-5
CASSGPGPQHF
TGTGCCAGCAGTGGGCCGGGGCCCCAGCATTTT
>.|TRBV6-6|many|TRBJ1-1
CASCERGNLAHTEAFF
TGTGCCAGCTGCGAAAGGGGTAATCTGGCCCACACTGAAGCTTTCTTT
>.|TRBV7-6|many|TRBJ1-1
CASSSHNTEAFF
TGTGCCAGCAGCTCTCACAACACTGAAGCTTTCTTT
>TRBD1|TRBV24-1|many|TRBJ1-2
CATSDSQTGNGYTF
TGTGCCACCAGTGACTCCCAGACAGGGAATGGCTACACCTTC
>TRBD2|TRBV7-2|many|TRBJ2-1
CASSLEIAGGHNEQFF
TGTGCCAGCAGCTTAGAGATAGCGGGGGGCCACAATGAGCAGTTCTTC
>TRBD1|TRBV28|many|TRBJ2-7
CASSWDSSYEQYF
TGTGCCAGCAGTTGGGACAGCTCCTACGAGCAGTACTTC